Following are 2 T cell receptor beta chains from one sample sequenced in a study of CD8 T cells in Susac syndrome. After extraction with the RNeasy kit, roughly 0.5 to 1 ug of the RNA was reverse transcribed using random hexamers. MiXCR was run by TCRdb on the immunoSEQ multiplex PCR reads, yielding one entry per CDR3 protein. In the table there are 100,000 to 150,000 distinct CDR3 sequences, about 95% of which are singletons. Source material: CD4+ T cells from PBMCs. The receptor set was obtained from a human donor in good health.

The V gene is TRBV7-2, the J gene TRBJ2-7; D gene ambiguous. The CDR3 is 16 residues long. V was trimmed by 6 bases and J by 5 bases, leaving 23 bases between them. Per the germline V gene, CDR1 is SGHTA and CDR2 is FQGNSA. The CDR3 loop is CASRPNLGPQNHEQYF. CDR3 coding DNA: TGTGCCAGCAGGCCTAACCTCGGGCCCCAGAACCACGAGCAGTACTTC.

This rearrangement joins TRBV6-1 to TRBJ2-3; 7 bases are a match to TRBD2. CDR1 is MNHNS, CDR2 SASEGT, per germline. The CDR3 has 16 amino acids. The V and J ends lost 6 bases and 1 base, in that order; junction bases with no gene match: 10. Here the CDR3 DNA reads TGTGCCAGCAGCCACCGTGGACGGGGGGGCACAGATACGCAGTATTTT. Translation gives CASSHRGRGGTDTQYF.